What follows is one T cell receptor beta chain and its context. These data come from a study of cytomegalovirus exposure and HLA in healthy donors. Study information: An analysis done earlier identified more than 100 million unique TCR beta sequences from about 179 million T cells.

The PCR had 60 Vbeta and 13 Jbeta primers. Clones were read by immunoSEQ multiplex PCR, and TCRdb kept only the in-frame ones, dropping some. Counted here are more than 110,000 clones, 77% occurring once; the ten biggest clones make up 4% to 6%. This TCR was recovered from a woman aged 45-59 years in good health and CMV-seronegative. Sequenced sample: PBMCs.

As DNA, the CDR3 is TGTGCCAGCAGTTTAACAGGGGGCGCCGGGGCCAACGTCCTGACTTTC. This gives the protein CASSLTGGAGANVLTF. J is TRBJ2-6 and V is TRBV27; 9 nucleotides agree with TRBD1. J was trimmed by 4 bases and V by 2 bases; bases with no gene match: 3. There are 16 residues in the CDR3. CDR1 MNHEY and CDR2 SMNVEV come from the germline V gene (reference sequence).